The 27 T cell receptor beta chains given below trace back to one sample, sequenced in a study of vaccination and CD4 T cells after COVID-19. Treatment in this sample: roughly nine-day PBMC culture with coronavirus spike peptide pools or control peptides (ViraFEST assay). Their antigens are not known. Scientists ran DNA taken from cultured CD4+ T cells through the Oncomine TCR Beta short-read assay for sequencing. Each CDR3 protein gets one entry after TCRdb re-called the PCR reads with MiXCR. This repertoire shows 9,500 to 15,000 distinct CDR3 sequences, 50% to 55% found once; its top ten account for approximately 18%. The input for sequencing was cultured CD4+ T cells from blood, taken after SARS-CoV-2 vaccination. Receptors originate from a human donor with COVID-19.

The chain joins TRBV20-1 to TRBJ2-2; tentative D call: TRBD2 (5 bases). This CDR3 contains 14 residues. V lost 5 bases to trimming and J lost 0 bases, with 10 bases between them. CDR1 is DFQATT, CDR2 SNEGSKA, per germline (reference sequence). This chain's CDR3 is CSARRTANTGELFF. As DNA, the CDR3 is TGCAGTGCTCGAAGGACTGCGAACACCGGGGAGCTGTTTTTT.

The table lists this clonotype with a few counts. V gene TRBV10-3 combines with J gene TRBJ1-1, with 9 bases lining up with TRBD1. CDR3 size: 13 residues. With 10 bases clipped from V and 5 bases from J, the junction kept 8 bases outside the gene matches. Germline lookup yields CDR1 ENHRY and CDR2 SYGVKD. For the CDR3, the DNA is TGTGCCACTGGGACAGGGCTAGGGACTGAAGCTTTCTTT. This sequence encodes CATGTGLGTEAFF.

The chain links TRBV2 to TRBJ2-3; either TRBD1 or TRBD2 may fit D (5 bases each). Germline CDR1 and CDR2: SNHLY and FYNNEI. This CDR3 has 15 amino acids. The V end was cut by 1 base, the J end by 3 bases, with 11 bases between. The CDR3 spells CASSEDRGETDTQYF. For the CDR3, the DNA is TGTGCCAGCAGTGAAGACCGGGGCGAGACAGATACGCAGTATTTT.

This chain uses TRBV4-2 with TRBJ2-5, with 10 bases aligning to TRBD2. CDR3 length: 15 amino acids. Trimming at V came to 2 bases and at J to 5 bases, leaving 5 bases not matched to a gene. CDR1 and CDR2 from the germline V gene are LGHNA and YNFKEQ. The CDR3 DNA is TGTGCCAGCAGCCAAAGAGCGGGGGGGCTTGAGACCCAGTACTTC. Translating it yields CASSQRAGGLETQYF.

For the CDR3, the DNA is TGTGCCAGCAGCTTACCAGGGGGCCTCACTGAAGCTTTCTTT. Its protein product is CASSLPGGLTEAFF. This chain connects TRBV7-9 to TRBJ1-1, with 8 bases identical to TRBD1. The germline gives CDR1 SEHNR, CDR2 FQNEAQ (reference sequence). V trimming: 2 bases; J trimming: 4 bases; junction bases outside the gene matches: 3. The CDR3 contains 14 residues.

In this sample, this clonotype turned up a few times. Here the CDR3 DNA reads TGTGCCAGCAGCTTAAGAACAGCCTATAATTCACCCCTCCACTTT. This codes for CASSLRTAYNSPLHF. The chain links TRBV7-2 to TRBJ1-6; no definite D call. The CDR3 is 15 amino acids. Trimming took 2 bases from V and 2 from J, leaving 7 bases between them. Germline assignment: CDR1 SGHTA and CDR2 FQGNSA. Together with reference TRBV7-2 and TRBJ1-6, the CDR3 gives the full variable domain: GAGVSQSPSNKVTEKGKDVELRCDPISGHTALYWYRQSLGQGLEFLIYFQGNSAPDKSGLPSDRFSAERTGGSVSTLTIQRTQQEDSAVYLCASSLRTAYNSPLHFGNGTRLTVT.

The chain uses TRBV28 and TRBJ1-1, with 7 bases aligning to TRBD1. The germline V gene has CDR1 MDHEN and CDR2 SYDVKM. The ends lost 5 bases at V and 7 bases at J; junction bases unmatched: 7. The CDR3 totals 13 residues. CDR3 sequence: CASSLRQGREAFF. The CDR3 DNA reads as TGTGCCAGCAGTCTGCGACAGGGACGTGAAGCTTTCTTT.

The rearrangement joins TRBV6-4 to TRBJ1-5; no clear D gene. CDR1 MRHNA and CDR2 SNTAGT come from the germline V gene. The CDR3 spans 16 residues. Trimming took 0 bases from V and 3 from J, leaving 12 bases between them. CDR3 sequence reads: CASSDSQDHHNQPQHF. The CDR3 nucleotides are TGTGCCAGCAGTGACTCCCAGGACCACCACAATCAGCCCCAGCATTTT.

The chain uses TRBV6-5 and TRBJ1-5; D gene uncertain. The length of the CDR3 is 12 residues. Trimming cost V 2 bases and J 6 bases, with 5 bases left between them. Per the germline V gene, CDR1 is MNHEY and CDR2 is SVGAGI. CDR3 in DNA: TGTGCCAGCAGTTACGAGCTTCAGCCCCAGCATTTT. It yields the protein CASSYELQPQHF.

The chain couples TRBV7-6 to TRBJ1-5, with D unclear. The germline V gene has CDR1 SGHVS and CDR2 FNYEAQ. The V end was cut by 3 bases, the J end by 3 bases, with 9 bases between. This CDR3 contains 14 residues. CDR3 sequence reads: CASSFAGNNQPQHF. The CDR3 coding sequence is TGTGCCAGCAGCTTTGCGGGAAACAATCAGCCCCAGCATTTT.

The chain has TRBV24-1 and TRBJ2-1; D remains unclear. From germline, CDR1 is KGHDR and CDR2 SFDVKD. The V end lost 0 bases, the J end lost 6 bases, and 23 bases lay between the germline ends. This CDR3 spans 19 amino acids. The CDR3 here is CATSDLEVLSPGRINEQFF. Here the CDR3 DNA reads TGTGCCACCAGTGATTTGGAGGTTCTTTCACCAGGACGGATCAATGAGCAGTTCTTC.

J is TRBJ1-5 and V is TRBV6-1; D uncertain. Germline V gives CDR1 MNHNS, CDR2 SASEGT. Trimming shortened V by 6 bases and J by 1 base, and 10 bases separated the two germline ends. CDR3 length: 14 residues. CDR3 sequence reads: CASSRGESNQPQHF. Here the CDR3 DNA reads TGTGCCAGCAGCCGAGGTGAGAGCAATCAGCCCCAGCATTTT.

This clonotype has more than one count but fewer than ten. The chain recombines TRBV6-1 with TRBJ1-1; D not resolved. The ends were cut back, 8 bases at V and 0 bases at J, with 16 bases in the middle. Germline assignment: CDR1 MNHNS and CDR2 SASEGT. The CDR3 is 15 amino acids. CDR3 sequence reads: CASSPRGQLNTEAFF. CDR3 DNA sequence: TGTGCCAGCTCCCCCCGCGGTCAATTGAACACTGAAGCTTTCTTT.

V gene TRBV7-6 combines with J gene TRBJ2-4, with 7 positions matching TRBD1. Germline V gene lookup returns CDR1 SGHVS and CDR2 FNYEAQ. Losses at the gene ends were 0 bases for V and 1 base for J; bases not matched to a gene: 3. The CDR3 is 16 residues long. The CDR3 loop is CASSLAKGAAKNIQYF. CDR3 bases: TGTGCCAGCAGCTTAGCCAAGGGGGCGGCCAAAAACATTCAGTACTTC.

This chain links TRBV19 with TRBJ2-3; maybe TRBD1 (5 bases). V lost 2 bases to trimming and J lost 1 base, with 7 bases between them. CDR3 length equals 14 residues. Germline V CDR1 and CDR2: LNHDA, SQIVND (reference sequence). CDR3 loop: CASSITGGTDTQYF. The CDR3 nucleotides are TGTGCCAGTAGTATAACAGGAGGCACAGATACGCAGTATTTT.

The CDR3, as DNA: TGTGCCAGCAGTGGCCTGTCGGGACGGAGATATGGCTACACCTTC. Its protein product is CASSGLSGRRYGYTF. The chain recombines TRBV2 with TRBJ1-2; D is possibly TRBD1 (5 bases). Germline CDR1 SNHLY, CDR2 FYNNEI. The CDR3 runs to 15 residues. Trimming shortened V by 4 bases and J by 5 bases, and 17 bases separated the two germline ends.

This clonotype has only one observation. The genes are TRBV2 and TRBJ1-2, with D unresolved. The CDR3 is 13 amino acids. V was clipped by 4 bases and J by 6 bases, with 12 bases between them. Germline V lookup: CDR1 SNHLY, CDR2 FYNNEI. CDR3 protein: CASSVGSVNGYTF. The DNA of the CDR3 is TGTGCCAGCAGTGTTGGGTCAGTTAATGGCTACACCTTC. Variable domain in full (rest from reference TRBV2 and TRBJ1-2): EPEVTQTPSHQVTQMGQEVILRCVPISNHLYFYWYRQILGQKVEFLVSFYNNEISEKSEIFDDQFSVERPDGSNFTLKIRSTKLEDSAMYFCASSVGSVNGYTFGSGTRLTVV.

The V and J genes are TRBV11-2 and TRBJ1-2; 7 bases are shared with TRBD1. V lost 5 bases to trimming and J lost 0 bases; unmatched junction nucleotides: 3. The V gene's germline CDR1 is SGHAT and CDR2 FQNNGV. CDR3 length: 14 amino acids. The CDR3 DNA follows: TGTGCCAGCAGCCCTGGGACAGCTAACTATGGCTACACCTTC. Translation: CASSPGTANYGYTF.

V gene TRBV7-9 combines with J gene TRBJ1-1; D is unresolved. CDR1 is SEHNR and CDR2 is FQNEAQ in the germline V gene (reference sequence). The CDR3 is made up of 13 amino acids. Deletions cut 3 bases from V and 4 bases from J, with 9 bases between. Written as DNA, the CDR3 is TGTGCCAGCAGCTTGTTGTCCGGCACTGAAGCTTTCTTT. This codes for CASSLLSGTEAFF.

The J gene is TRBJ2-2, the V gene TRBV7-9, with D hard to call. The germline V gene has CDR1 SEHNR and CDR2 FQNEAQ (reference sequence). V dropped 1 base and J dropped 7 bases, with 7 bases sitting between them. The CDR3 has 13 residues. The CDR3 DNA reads TGTGCCAGCAGCTTAGGGGCAGTCGGGGAGCTGTTTTTT. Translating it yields CASSLGAVGELFF.

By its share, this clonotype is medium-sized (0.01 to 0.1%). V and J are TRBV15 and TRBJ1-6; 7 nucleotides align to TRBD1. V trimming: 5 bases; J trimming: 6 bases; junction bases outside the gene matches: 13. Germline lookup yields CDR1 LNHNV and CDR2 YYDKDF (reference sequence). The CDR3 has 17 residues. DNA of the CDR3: TGTGCCACCAGCCAGCTCCAGACAGGGACCCTTAATTCACCCCTCCACTTT. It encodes CATSQLQTGTLNSPLHF.

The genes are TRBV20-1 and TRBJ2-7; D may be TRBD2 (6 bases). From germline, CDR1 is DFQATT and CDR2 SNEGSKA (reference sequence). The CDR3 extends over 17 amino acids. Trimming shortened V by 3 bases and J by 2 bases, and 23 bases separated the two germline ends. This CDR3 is CSASMGLGLAKAYEQYF. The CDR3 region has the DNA TGCAGTGCTAGTATGGGCCTCGGGCTAGCGAAGGCCTACGAGCAGTACTTC.

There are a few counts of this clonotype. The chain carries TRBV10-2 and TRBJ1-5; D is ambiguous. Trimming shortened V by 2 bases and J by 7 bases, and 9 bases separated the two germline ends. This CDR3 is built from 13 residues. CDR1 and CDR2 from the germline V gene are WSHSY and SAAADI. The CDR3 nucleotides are TGCGCCAGCAGTGAGACTTTAGAACAGCCCCAGCATTTT. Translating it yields CASSETLEQPQHF.

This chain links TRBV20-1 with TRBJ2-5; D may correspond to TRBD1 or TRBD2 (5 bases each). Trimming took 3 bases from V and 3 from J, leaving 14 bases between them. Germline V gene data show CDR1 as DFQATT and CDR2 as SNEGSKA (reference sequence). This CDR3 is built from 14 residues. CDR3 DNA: TGCAGTGCTAGCGGGGCGGGTCCCGAAGAGACCCAGTACTTC. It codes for CSASGAGPEETQYF.

CDR3 nucleotides: TGTGCCACCTCGTCATACCGGGGGGTAAGAGAAACCCAGTACTTC. Encoded protein: CATSSYRGVRETQYF. The rearrangement joins TRBV24-1 to TRBJ2-5; TRBD2 aligns across 7 bases. There are 15 residues in the CDR3. The V and J ends lost 9 bases and 8 bases, in that order; junction bases with no gene match: 17. The germline V gene has CDR1 KGHDR and CDR2 SFDVKD.

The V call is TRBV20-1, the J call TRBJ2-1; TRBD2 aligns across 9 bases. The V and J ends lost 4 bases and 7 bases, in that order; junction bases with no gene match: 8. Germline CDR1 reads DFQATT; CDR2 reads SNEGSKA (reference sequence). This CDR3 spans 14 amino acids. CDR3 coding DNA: TGCAGTGCTACGCGGGGGGGCGGTGGGAATGAGCAGTTCTTC. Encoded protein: CSATRGGGGNEQFF.

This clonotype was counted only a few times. The CDR3 nucleotides are TGTGCCAGCAGGACCCAGGGTCCCACTGAAGCTTTCTTT. Its translation is CASRTQGPTEAFF. This rearrangement joins TRBV6-1 to TRBJ1-1; TRBD1 might be the D (5 bases). The CDR3 is 13 residues long. V lost 6 bases and J lost 4, with 12 bases in between. Per germline, CDR1 MNHNS and CDR2 SASEGT.